These 5 T cell receptor beta chains came from one sample sequenced in a study of T cell responses to AZD1222 COVID-19 vaccine. The protocol was immunoSEQ multiplex PCR, while the TCRdb copy is restricted to in-frame clones and leaves out a portion. The table has roughly 110,000 clones, 75% to 90% seen once. Sequenced here: peripheral blood, sampled on day 0 of AZD1222 vaccination. The receptors come from an adult in good health.

The V call is TRBV12-5, the J call TRBJ1-1; D possibly corresponds to TRBD1 (6 bases). Trimming stripped 6 bases from V and 5 bases from J, with 19 bases between. The CDR3 is 15 residues long. The germline V gene encodes CDR1 LGHNT and CDR2 FRNRAP. CDR3: CASGLATGYRTEAFF. CDR3 coding DNA: TGTGCTAGTGGCCTGGCCACAGGGTATCGGACTGAAGCTTTCTTT.

CDR3 residues: CASRPVDRVVAFF. The CDR3 nucleotides are TGTGCCAGTCGGCCTGTGGACAGGGTGGTGGCTTTCTTT. The chain employs TRBV27 and TRBJ1-1; 8 nucleotides agree with TRBD1. The trim removed 9 bases at V and 11 bases at J, leaving 14 bases unmatched. The CDR3 runs 13 residues. CDR1 is MNHEY, CDR2 SMNVEV, per germline (reference sequence).

This chain connects TRBV4-2 to TRBJ2-7; D ambiguous. Trimming removed 0 bases at V and 2 bases at J, with 2 bases between. Germline assignment: CDR1 LGHNA and CDR2 YNFKEQ. This CDR3 has 12 amino acids. CDR3: CASSQETYEQYF. CDR3 DNA sequence: TGTGCCAGCAGCCAAGAAACCTACGAGCAGTACTTC.

This clone has just one count. The CDR3 bases are TGTGCCAGCAGTTACTCGAGTACCCCGGGAGGGAATGAGCAGTTCTTC. This translates into CASSYSSTPGGNEQFF. The chain combines TRBV6-5 with TRBJ2-1; 8 nucleotides agree with TRBD2. The CDR3 is 16 residues long. With V trimmed by 0 bases and J by 7 bases, 8 bases remained unmatched. The V gene's germline CDR1 is MNHEY and CDR2 SVGAGI.

V is TRBV19 and J is TRBJ1-1; a weak D match, TRBD1 (5 bases). The CDR3 has 15 amino acids. V lost 6 bases to trimming and J lost 10 bases, with 24 bases between them. CDR1 LNHDA and CDR2 SQIVND come from the germline V gene (reference sequence). The CDR3 here is CASRASSRDPSPAFF. The CDR3 DNA reads as TGTGCCAGTAGGGCCTCATCCAGGGACCCTTCTCCAGCTTTCTTT.